This T cell receptor beta chain was captured by sequencing in a study of shared clonotypes between healthy human individuals. Donors were healthy HIV-negative adults without recent acute infections or vaccinations. Running of the assay took place at deep level. Investigators spread the genomic DNA of each subset evenly over several immunoSEQ plates. The method was immunoSEQ multiplex PCR; TCRdb's version includes in-frame clones alone and lacks a portion of them. Of around 500,000 clones listed, approximately 80% are singletons. Germline V gene sequence: CDR1 MNHEY, CDR2 SMNVEV (reference sequence). The V gene end was trimmed by 10 bases and the J gene end by 4 bases; junction bases not matched to a gene: 10. The length of the CDR3 is 14 residues.

Sample: PBMCs. The sequence was collected from a middle-aged woman in good health. Some clones in this sample may be carry-over from other donors' samples. The V and J genes are TRBV27 and TRBJ2-1; 7 bases line up with TRBD2. CDR3 sequence (DNA): TGTGCCACCTCCTGGCGGGGGAATTACAATGAGCAGTTCTTC. Protein: CATSWRGNYNEQFF.